The clone carrying this T cell receptor (beta chain) was seen at least ten times. This entry belongs to a study of shared clonotypes between healthy human individuals. The CDR3 totals 16 residues. Germline assignment: CDR1 MGHRA and CDR2 YSYEKL. The junction had 9 bases not matched to a gene; V was cut back by 4 bases and J by 4 bases. The repertoire was sequenced with immunoSEQ multiplex PCR; TCRdb's copy has only in-frame clones and lacks some. The sample records 950,000 to 1,200,000 clones, roughly 80% being singletons. The gene calls are TRBV4-1 and TRBJ2-5, with 10 positions matching TRBD2. The specimen was memory CD4+ T cells from PBMCs. Sample subset: CD45RA-negative fraction. This TCR derives from a man aged 18 to 35 in good health. Some clones in this sample may be carry-over from other donors' samples. CDR3 in DNA: TGCGCCAGCAGCCCACGACTAGCGGGTCCGCTAGAGACCCAGTACTTC. Translating gives CASSPRLAGPLETQYF.